These T cell receptor beta chains were read from a single sample in a study of blood T cell repertoires in COVID-19. Repertoires were generated with immunoSEQ multiplex PCR, while TCRdb's copy carries only in-frame clones and drops some. The sample holds 200,000 to 250,000 clones; roughly 80% are singletons and the top ten take around 6.4%. Sequenced input: peripheral blood. Receptor source: a woman aged 60-75 years with active or convalescent COVID-19. Each CDR3 is given with its conserved first and last residue. Each record gives: V gene, D gene, J gene, clone size, CDR3 DNA, CDR3 protein. The D gene is left open where the match is weak. The listing skips clone size in some rows; elsewhere it reads once, few, many or a size class.

>TRBV3-1/TRBV3-2|-|TRBJ2-2|-
TGTGCCAGCAGCCAAGACCCCCAGGGCGGGGAGCTGTTTTTT
CASSQDPQGGELFF
>TRBV29-1|TRBD1|TRBJ2-1|few
TGCAGCGGGGACAGGGGAACGACAGGGCAGTTCTTC
CSGDRGTTGQFF
>TRBV28|TRBD1|TRBJ1-2|once
TGTGCCAGCAGTTTACCGGGACAGGGTTTCGGTGGCTACACCTTC
CASSLPGQGFGGYTF
>TRBV3-1/TRBV3-2|TRBD1|TRBJ2-3|-
TGTGCCAGCAGCCAAACTGACAGGGGGCTAACAGATACGCAGTATTTT
CASSQTDRGLTDTQYF
>TRBV2|TRBD2|TRBJ2-7|-
TGTGCCAGCAGGACCGGGACTAGCTTCTACGAGCAGTACTTC
CASRTGTSFYEQYF
>TRBV19|-|TRBJ1-1|-
TGTGCCAGTTGGACAGCCCTGGGGACTGAAGCTTTCTTT
CASWTALGTEAFF
>TRBV6-5|-|TRBJ2-7|few
TGTGCCAGCAGAAAGGTCCAGGACGAGGGCGAGCAGTACTTC
CASRKVQDEGEQYF
>TRBV5-1|-|TRBJ2-2|-
TGCGCCAGCAGCTTGGACAGGGTTGATACCGGGGAGCTGTTTTTT
CASSLDRVDTGELFF
>TRBV5-4|TRBD1|TRBJ2-3|many
TGTGCCAGCAGCTTGGATCAGGGGGAGACAGATACGCAGTATTTT
CASSLDQGETDTQYF
>TRBV19|TRBD2|TRBJ2-1|-
TGTGCCAGTAGTATAGATCTGTTTAGCGGGGGGCTAGGCTACAATGAGCAGTTCTTC
CASSIDLFSGGLGYNEQFF
>TRBV5-1|-|TRBJ2-7|-
TGCGCCAGCAGCTCGGAGGGTAGGACGACCCCTATCTCCTACGAGCAGTACTTC
CASSSEGRTTPISYEQYF
>TRBV5-1|TRBD2|TRBJ2-1|-
TGCGCCAGCAGCTTCCCAGAATCGGGGGGGCAGTTCTTC
CASSFPESGGQFF
>TRBV5-1|TRBD2|TRBJ2-3|-
TGCGCCAGCAGCTGGACTAGCGGGATAACAGATACGCAGTATTTT
CASSWTSGITDTQYF
>TRBV7-9|-|TRBJ2-3|once
TGTGCCAGCAGCTTAGCGGTCGGGATCCTTAGCACAGATACGCAGTATTTT
CASSLAVGILSTDTQYF
>TRBV6-4|-|TRBJ1-3|-
TGTGCCAGCAGGGGGGGGGTAAGGAACACCATATATTTT
CASRGGVRNTIYF
>TRBV5-5|-|TRBJ2-5|once
TGTGCCAGCAGCTCACCCCGGGGGGCGGTGGGAGAGACCCAGTACTTC
CASSSPRGAVGETQYF
>TRBV28|TRBD2|TRBJ2-1|many
TGTGCCAGCAGTTTTCTAGCGGGAGTTCACAATGAGCAGTTCTTC
CASSFLAGVHNEQFF
>TRBV5-5|TRBD1|TRBJ1-1|-
TGTGCCAGCAGCCTTGACAGGGGGAACACTGAAGCTTTCTTT
CASSLDRGNTEAFF
>TRBV7-2|TRBD2|TRBJ2-3|-
TGTGCCAGCAGCCCCCTAGCGGGGGGGATCACAGATACGCAGTATTTT
CASSPLAGGITDTQYF
>TRBV11-2|-|TRBJ1-1|few
TGTGCCAGCAGTCCCAGACAGCGGAACACTGAAGCTTTCTTT
CASSPRQRNTEAFF
>TRBV24-1|TRBD2|TRBJ2-1|-
TGTGCCACCAGTGATTTATTAGAGGGTTCGGGGAGGGACGTTAAGTTCTTC
CATSDLLEGSGRDVKFF
>TRBV5-1|-|TRBJ2-3|-
TGCGCCAGCAGAGGGCCCGGGGTGGGGGCCACAGATACGCAGTATTTT
CASRGPGVGATDTQYF
>TRBV5-1|TRBD1|TRBJ1-2|medium-sized
TGCGCCAGCAGCTTGGACGCAGGGGGCCACTATGGCTACACCTTC
CASSLDAGGHYGYTF
>TRBV11-3|-|TRBJ1-3|-
TGTGCCAGCAGCCCACTCCCCGGCTCCGGCGGCACCATATATTTT
CASSPLPGSGGTIYF
>TRBV6-6|-|TRBJ1-5|-
TGTGCCAGCAGTTTACAGGACAGTCAGCCCCAGCATTTT
CASSLQDSQPQHF
>TRBV27|TRBD1|TRBJ1-1|-
TGTGCCAGCAGTCCGGGACAGGGGAGTGGTGAAGCTTTCTTT
CASSPGQGSGEAFF
>TRBV5-1|TRBD2|TRBJ2-5|-
TGCGCCAGCAGCTCACAGACTAGCTCCCAAGAGACCCAGTACTTC
CASSSQTSSQETQYF
>TRBV7-8|TRBD1|TRBJ1-2|-
TGTGCCAGCAGCCCCGACAGGGCGGATGGCTACACCTTC
CASSPDRADGYTF
>TRBV19|-|TRBJ1-1|-
TGTGCCAGTAGTCGTACAGGTTTGAACACTGAAGCTTTCTTT
CASSRTGLNTEAFF
>TRBV14|-|TRBJ2-7|-
TGTGCCAGCAGCCAATACAGGGATCTCGAGCAGTACTTC
CASSQYRDLEQYF
>TRBV6-6|-|TRBJ2-5|once
TGTGCCAGCAGTGCGTCAGGGGAGGGGACCCAGTACTTC
CASSASGEGTQYF
>TRBV3-1/TRBV3-2|-|TRBJ1-6|once
TGTGCCAGCAGCCTTATCAGGGACTTTGGCTCACCCCTCCACTTT
CASSLIRDFGSPLHF
>TRBV28|-|TRBJ1-2|-
TGTGCCAGCAGTTTATCCCAACAAGGCTACACCTTC
CASSLSQQGYTF
>TRBV24-1|TRBD1|TRBJ1-4|-
TGTGCCACCAGTGATGCCACACAGGGGGCGGTTGAAAAACTGTTTTTT
CATSDATQGAVEKLFF
>TRBV7-6|-|TRBJ2-3|-
TGTGCCAGCAGCTTAGATCCGCGGGCCGAAACCCCGAGCACAGATACGCAGTATTTT
CASSLDPRAETPSTDTQYF
>TRBV12-3/TRBV12-4|-|TRBJ2-1|-
TGTGCCAGCAGTCCCGGGGGCTACAATGAGCAGTTCTTC
CASSPGGYNEQFF
>TRBV7-6|TRBD1|TRBJ2-5|-
TGTGCCAGCAGCTTATATCGACTCCCAGGGGGTGCGGAGACCCAGTACTTC
CASSLYRLPGGAETQYF
>TRBV3-1/TRBV3-2|TRBD1|TRBJ1-4|-
TGTGCCAGCAGCCCCCGGGACAGGGCTGAAAAACTGTTTTTT
CASSPRDRAEKLFF